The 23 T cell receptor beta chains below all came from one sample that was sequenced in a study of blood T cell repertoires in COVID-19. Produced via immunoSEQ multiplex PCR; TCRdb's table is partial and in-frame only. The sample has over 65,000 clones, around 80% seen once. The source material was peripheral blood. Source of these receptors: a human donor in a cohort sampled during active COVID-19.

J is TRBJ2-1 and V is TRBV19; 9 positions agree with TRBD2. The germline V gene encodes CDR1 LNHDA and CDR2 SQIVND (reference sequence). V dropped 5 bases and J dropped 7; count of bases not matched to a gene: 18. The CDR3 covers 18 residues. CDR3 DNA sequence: TGTGCCAGTAGTCTTTCCCCACTTAGCGGGGGCGGTATAAATGAGCAGTTCTTC. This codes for CASSLSPLSGGGINEQFF.

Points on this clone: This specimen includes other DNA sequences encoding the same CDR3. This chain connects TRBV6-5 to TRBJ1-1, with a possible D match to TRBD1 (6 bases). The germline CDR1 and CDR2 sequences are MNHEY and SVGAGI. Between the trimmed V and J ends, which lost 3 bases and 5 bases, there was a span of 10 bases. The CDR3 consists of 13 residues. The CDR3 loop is CASSYGRGTEAFF. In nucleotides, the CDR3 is TGTGCCAGCAGTTATGGGAGGGGGACTGAAGCTTTCTTT.

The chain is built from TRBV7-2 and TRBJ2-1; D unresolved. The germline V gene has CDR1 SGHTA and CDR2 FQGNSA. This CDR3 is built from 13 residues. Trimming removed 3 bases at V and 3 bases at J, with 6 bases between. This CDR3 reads CASSLSHYNEQFF. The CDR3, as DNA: TGTGCCAGCAGCTTGAGCCACTACAATGAGCAGTTCTTC.

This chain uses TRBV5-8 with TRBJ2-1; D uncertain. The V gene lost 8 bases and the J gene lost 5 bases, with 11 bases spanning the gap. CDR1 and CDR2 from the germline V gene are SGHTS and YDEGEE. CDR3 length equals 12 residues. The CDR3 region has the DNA TGTGCCAGTCCGATCCAGGACAATGAGCAGTTCTTC. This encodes CASPIQDNEQFF.

In nucleotides, the CDR3 is TGCGCCAGCAGTTGGGACCCGGGACAGCCCCTCTCCTACGAGCAGTACTTC. Translating gives CASSWDPGQPLSYEQYF. V gene TRBV5-1 combines with J gene TRBJ2-7, with 7 bases matching TRBD1. The CDR3 has 17 amino acids. CDR1 and CDR2 (germline): SGHRS, YFSETQ. Germline trimming cut 5 bases from V and 0 bases from J; bases unmatched to any gene: 14. Combining the CDR3 with reference TRBV5-1 and TRBJ2-7 gives the whole variable domain KAGVTQTPRYLIKTRGQQVTLSCSPISGHRSVSWYQQTPGQGLQFLFEYFSETQRNKGNFPGRFSGRQFSNSRSEMNVSTLELGDSALYLCASSWDPGQPLSYEQYFGPGTRLTVT.

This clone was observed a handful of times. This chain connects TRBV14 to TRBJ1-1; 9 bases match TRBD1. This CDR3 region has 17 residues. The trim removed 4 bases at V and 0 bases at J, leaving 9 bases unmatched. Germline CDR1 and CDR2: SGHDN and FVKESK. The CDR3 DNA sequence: TGTGCCAGCAGCCGCGGACAGGGGTCAGATATGAACACTGAAGCTTTCTTT. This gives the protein CASSRGQGSDMNTEAFF.

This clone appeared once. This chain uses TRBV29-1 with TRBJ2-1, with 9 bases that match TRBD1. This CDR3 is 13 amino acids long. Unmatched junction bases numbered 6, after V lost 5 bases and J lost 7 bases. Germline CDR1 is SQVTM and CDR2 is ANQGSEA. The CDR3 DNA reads TGCAGCGTTCTTGGGACAGGGTTGAATGAGCAGTTCTTC. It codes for CSVLGTGLNEQFF.

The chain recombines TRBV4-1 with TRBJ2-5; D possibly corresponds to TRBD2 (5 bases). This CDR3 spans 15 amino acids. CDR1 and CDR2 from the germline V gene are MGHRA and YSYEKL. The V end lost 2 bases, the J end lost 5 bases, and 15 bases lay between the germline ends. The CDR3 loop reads CASSQPSRRRETQYF. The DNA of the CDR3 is TGCGCCAGCAGCCAACCCTCGCGGAGGCGGGAGACCCAGTACTTC.

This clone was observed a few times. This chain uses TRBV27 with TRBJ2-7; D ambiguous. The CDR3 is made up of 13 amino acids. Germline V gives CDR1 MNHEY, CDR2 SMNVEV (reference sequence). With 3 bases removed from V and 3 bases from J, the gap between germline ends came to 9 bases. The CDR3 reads CASSFGRLYEQYF. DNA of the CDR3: TGTGCCAGCAGTTTTGGCAGACTCTACGAGCAGTACTTC.

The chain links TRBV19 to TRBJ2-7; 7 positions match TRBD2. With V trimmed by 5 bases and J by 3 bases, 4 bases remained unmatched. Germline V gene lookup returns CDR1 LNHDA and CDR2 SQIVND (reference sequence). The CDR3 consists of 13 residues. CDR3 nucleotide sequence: TGTGCCAGTAGTCCGGGGGGAATCTACGAGCAGTACTTC. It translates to CASSPGGIYEQYF. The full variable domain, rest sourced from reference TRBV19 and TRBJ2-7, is DGGITQSPKYLFRKEGQNVTLSCEQNLNHDAMYWYRQDPGQGLRLIYYSQIVNDFQKGDIAEGYSVSREKKESFPLTVTSAQKNPTAFYLCASSPGGIYEQYFGPGTRLTVT.

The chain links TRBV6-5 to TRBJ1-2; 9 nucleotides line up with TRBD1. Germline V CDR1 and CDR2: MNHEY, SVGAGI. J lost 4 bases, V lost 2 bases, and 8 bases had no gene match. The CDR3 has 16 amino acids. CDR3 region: CASSYAQQGAVYGYTF. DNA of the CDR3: TGTGCCAGCAGTTACGCACAACAGGGGGCTGTCTATGGCTACACCTTC.

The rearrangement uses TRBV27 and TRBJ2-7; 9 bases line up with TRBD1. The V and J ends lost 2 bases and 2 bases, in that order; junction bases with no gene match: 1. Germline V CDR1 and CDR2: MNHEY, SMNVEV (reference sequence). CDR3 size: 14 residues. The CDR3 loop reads CASSLGQGTYEQYF. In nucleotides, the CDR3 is TGTGCCAGCAGTTTAGGACAGGGGACCTACGAGCAGTACTTC.

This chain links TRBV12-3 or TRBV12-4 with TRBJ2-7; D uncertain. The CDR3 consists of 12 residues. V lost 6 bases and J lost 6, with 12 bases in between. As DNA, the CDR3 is TGTGCCAGCAGGCATGAGGTCGGCGAGCAGTACTTC. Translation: CASRHEVGEQYF.

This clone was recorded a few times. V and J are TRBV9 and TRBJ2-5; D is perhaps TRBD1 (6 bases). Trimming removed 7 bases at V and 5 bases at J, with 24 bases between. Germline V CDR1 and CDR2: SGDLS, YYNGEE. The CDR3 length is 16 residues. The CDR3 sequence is CASPGQGWCGRETQYF. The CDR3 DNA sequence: TGTGCCAGCCCGGGGCAGGGGTGGTGCGGGCGGGAGACCCAGTACTTC. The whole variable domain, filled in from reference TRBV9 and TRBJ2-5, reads DSGVTQTPKHLITATGQRVTLRCSPRSGDLSVYWYQQSLDQGLQFLIQYYNGEERAKGNILERFSAQQFPDLHSELNLSSLELGDSALYFCASPGQGWCGRETQYFGPGTRLLVL.

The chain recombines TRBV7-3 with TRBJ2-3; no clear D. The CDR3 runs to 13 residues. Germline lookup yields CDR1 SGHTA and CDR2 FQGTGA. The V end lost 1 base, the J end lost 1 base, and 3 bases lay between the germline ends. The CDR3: CASSLRRTDTQYF. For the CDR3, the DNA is TGTGCCAGCAGCTTAAGGCGCACAGATACGCAGTATTTT.

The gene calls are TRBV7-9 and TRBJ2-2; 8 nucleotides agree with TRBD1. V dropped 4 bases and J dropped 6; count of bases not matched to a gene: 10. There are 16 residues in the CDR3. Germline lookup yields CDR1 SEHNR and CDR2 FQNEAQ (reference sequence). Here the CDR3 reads CASSYPGGAGSGELFF. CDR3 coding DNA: TGTGCCAGCAGCTACCCAGGGGGCGCCGGGTCCGGGGAGCTGTTTTTT.

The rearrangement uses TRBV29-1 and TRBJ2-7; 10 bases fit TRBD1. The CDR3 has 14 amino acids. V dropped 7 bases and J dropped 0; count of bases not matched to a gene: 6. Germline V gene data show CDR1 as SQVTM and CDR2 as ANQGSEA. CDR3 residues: CSGGGQGSSYEQYF. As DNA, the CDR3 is TGCAGCGGGGGGGGACAGGGGTCCTCCTACGAGCAGTACTTC.

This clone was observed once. Written as DNA, the CDR3 is TGCGCCAGCAGCCCCACGACAGGGGTCACCGGGGAGCTGTTTTTT. Translated, it gives CASSPTTGVTGELFF. The chain uses TRBV5-1 and TRBJ2-2, with 8 bases aligning to TRBD1. This CDR3 has 15 residues. J was trimmed by 4 bases and V by 4 bases; bases with no gene match: 6. The germline CDR1 and CDR2 sequences are SGHRS and YFSETQ.

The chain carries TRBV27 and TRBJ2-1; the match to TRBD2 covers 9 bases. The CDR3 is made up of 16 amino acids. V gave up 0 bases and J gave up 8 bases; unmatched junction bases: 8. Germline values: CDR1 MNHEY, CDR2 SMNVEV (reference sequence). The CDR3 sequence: CASSLSPLAGPHEQFF. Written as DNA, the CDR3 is TGTGCCAGCAGTTTATCCCCCCTAGCGGGACCACATGAGCAGTTCTTC.

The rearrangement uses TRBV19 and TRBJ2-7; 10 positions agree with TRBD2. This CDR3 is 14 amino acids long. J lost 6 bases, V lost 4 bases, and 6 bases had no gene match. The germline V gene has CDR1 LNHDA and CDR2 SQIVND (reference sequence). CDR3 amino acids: CASSTLAGDGEQYF. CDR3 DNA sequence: TGTGCCAGTAGTACCCTAGCGGGAGATGGCGAGCAGTACTTC.

DNA of the CDR3: TGTGCCAGTAGTATCTTTCTCTACCCGGGAGAGACCCAGTACTTC. It specifies CASSIFLYPGETQYF. The chain couples TRBV19 to TRBJ2-5; D is undetermined. The CDR3 length is 15 residues. Per the germline V gene, CDR1 is LNHDA and CDR2 is SQIVND (reference sequence). Trimming stripped 3 bases from V and 4 bases from J, with 15 bases between. The entire variable domain, with the rest obtained from reference TRBV19 and TRBJ2-5, is as follows: DGGITQSPKYLFRKEGQNVTLSCEQNLNHDAMYWYRQDPGQGLRLIYYSQIVNDFQKGDIAEGYSVSREKKESFPLTVTSAQKNPTAFYLCASSIFLYPGETQYFGPGTRLLVL.

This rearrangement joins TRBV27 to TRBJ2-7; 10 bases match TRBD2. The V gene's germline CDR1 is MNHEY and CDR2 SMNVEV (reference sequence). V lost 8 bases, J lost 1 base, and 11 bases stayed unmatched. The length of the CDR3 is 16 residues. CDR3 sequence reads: CASGKGAGGPSYEQYF. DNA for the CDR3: TGTGCCAGCGGTAAAGGAGCGGGAGGGCCTTCCTACGAGCAGTACTTC.

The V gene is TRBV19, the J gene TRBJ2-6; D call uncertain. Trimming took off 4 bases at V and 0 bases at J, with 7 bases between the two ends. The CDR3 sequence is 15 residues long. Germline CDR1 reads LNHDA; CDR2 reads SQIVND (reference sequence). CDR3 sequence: CASSTEFSGANVLTF. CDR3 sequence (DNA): TGTGCCAGTAGTACCGAGTTCTCTGGGGCCAACGTCCTGACTTTC.